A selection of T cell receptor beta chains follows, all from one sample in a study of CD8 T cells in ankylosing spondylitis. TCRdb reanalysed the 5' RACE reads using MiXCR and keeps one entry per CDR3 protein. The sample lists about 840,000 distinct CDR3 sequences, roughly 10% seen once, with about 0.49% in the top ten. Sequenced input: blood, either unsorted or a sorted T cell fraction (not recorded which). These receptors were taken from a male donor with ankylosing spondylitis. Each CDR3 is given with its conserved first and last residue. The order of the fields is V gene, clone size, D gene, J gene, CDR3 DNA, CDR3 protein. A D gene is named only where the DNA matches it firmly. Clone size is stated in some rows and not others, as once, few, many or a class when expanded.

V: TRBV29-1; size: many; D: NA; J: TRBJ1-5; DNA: TGCAGCGTCCTGGCCGGGAGCAATCAGCCCCAGCATTTT; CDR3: CSVLAGSNQPQHF
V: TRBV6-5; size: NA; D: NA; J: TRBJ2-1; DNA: TGTGCCAGCAGTTACGGGCTAAGCTCCTACAATGAGCAGTTCTTC; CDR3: CASSYGLSSYNEQFF
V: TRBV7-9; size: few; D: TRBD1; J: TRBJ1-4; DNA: TGTGCCAGCAGCCAGGGGGCGGTTGCAACTAATGAAAAACTGTTTTTT; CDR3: CASSQGAVATNEKLFF
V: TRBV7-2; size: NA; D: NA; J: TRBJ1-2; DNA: TGTGCCAGCAGCTCACAGGGAAATTACTATGGCTACACCTTC; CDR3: CASSSQGNYYGYTF
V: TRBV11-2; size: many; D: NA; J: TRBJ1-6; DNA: TGTGCCAGCAGCTTAGCGGGGACCCCATACAATTCACCCCTCCACTTT; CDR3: CASSLAGTPYNSPLHF
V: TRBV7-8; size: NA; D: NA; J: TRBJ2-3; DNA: TGTGCCAGCAGCTTTCGTAGTAGAAGCACAGATACGCAGTATTTT; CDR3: CASSFRSRSTDTQYF
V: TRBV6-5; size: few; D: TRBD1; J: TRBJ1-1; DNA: TGTGCCAGCAGTTACTGGACAGGGGACACTGAAGCTTTCTTT; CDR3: CASSYWTGDTEAFF
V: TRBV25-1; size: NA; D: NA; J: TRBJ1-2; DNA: TGTGCCAGCAGCAACCTTGGGGGTGGTGGCTATGGCTACACCTTC; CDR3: CASSNLGGGGYGYTF
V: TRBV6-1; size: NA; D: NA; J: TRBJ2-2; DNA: TGTGCCAGCAGTCGGCCGACCACCGGGGAGCTGTTTTTT; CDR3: CASSRPTTGELFF
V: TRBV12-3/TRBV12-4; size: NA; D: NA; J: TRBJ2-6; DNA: TGTGCCAGCAGTCCACAGGGCCTGACATCTGGGGCCAACGTCCTGACTTTC; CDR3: CASSPQGLTSGANVLTF
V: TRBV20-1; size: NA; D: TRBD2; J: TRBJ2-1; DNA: TGCAGTGCTAGTCCTAGCGGGAGGGGAAACTACAATGAGCAGTTCTTC; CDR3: CSASPSGRGNYNEQFF
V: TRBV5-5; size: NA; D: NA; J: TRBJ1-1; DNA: TGTGCCAGCAGTACCCTACGGGGGGGCTCCATGAACACTGAAGCTTTCTTT; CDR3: CASSTLRGGSMNTEAFF
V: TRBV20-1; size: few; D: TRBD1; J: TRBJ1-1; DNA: TGCAGTGCTAGCCCAGACAGGGGGCTGCTTTTCACTGAAGCTTTCTTT; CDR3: CSASPDRGLLFTEAFF
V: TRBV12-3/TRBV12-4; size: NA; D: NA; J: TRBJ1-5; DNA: TGTGCCAGCAGCGCGATGGGACAGCCCCAGCATTTT; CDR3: CASSAMGQPQHF
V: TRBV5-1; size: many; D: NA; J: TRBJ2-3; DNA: TGCGCCAGCAGCCCCCTTGTCCCCCCATGGACAGATACGCAGTATTTT; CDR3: CASSPLVPPWTDTQYF
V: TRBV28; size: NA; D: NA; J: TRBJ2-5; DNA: TGTGCCAGCACCCTCCAGGGAGAAGAGACCCAGTACTTC; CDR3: CASTLQGEETQYF
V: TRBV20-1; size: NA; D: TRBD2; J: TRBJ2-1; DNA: TGCAGTGCTTCCCGCGGGACTATCGGGAACGGTGAGCAGTTCTTC; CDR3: CSASRGTIGNGEQFF
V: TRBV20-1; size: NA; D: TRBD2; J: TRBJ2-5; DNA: TGCAGTGCCCGGGGGGTACTAGCGGGAGTCCTAAGTGAGACCCAGTACTTC; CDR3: CSARGVLAGVLSETQYF
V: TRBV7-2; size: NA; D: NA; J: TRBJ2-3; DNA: TGTGCCAGCGCGCCAGGGGGGCCCTTAGCAGATACGCAGTATTTT; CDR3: CASAPGGPLADTQYF
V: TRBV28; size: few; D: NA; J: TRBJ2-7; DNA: TGTGCCAGCAGTTTAATCGAGGGGCTTAACTACGAGCAGTACTTC; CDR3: CASSLIEGLNYEQYF
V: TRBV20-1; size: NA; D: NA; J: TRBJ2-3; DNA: TGCAGTGCTCTCCGGGACCGGTACACAGATACGCAGTATTTT; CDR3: CSALRDRYTDTQYF
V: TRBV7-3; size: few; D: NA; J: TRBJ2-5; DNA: TGTGCCAGCAGCTTATTTGGGGTAGGAGAGACCCAGTACTTC; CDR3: CASSLFGVGETQYF
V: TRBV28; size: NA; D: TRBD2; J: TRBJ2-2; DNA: TGTGCCAGCAGTTTATGGAGTAGCGGGGGCGCTACCCGCACCGGGGAGCTGTTTTTT; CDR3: CASSLWSSGGATRTGELFF
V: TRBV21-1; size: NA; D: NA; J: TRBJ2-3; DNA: TGTGCCAGCAGCAAAATCCCAGGGGGCTTCGTAGATACGCAGTATTTT; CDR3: CASSKIPGGFVDTQYF
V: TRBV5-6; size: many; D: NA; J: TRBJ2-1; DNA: TGTGCCAGCAGCTTGGCATCGGATCCTCGGGATGAGCAGTTCTTC; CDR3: CASSLASDPRDEQFF
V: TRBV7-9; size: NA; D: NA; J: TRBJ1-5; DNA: TGTGCCAGCAGCGCCGACAGTGATCAGCCCCAGCATTTT; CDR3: CASSADSDQPQHF
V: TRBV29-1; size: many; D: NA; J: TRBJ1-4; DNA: TGCAGCGTTGAAGATACCCGGAAGGAAAAACTGTTTTTT; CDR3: CSVEDTRKEKLFF
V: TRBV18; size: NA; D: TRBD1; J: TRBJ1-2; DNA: TGTGCCAGCCATCAAAGGGGGACAGTGGCTGGCTACACCTTC; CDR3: CASHQRGTVAGYTF
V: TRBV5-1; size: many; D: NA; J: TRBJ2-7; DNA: TGCGCCAGCAGCTTCAGGGGAGGGTCCTACGAGCAGTACTTC; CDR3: CASSFRGGSYEQYF
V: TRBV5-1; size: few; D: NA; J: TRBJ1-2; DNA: TGCGCCAGCAGCCAAAGCGGGGCCGATCGGGGCTACACCTTC; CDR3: CASSQSGADRGYTF
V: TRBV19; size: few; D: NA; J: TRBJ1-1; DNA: TGTGCCAGTAGTATTATCTTTCCTCCGGCCTTCGGGGAAGCTTTCTTT; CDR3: CASSIIFPPAFGEAFF
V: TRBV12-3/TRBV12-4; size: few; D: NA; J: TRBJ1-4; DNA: TGTGCCAGCAGTTTTGGGGGGATGGATGAAAAACTGTTTTTT; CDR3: CASSFGGMDEKLFF
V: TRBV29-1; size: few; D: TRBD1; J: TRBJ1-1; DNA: TGCAGCGCGACAAGGTCCGGGACAGGGGGCAGGACTGAAGCTTTCTTT; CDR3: CSATRSGTGGRTEAFF
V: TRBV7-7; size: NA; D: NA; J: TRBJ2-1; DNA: TGTGCTAGCAGCCCTGGGGCGGTCGGGAATGAGCAGTTCTTC; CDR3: CASSPGAVGNEQFF
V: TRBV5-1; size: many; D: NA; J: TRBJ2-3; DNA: TGCGCCAGCAGCGGGACAAGCACAGATACGCAGTATTTT; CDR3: CASSGTSTDTQYF
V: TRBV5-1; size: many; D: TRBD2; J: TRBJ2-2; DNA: TGCGCCAGCAGCTTGGCAGGCGGGAGACCCACCGGGGAGCTGTTTTTT; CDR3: CASSLAGGRPTGELFF
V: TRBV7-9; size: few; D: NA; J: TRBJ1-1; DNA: TGTGCCAGCAGCTTAGCCGGGAGGACTTTCTTT; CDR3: CASSLAGRTFF
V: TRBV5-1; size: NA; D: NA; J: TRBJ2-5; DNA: TGCGCCAGCAGCGACCTCCATACAGGAGGAGTAGAGACCCAGTACTTC; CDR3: CASSDLHTGGVETQYF
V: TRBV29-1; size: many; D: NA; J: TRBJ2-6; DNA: TGCAGCGTTGGGTCCTCCCCGGCCAACGTCCTGACTTTC; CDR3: CSVGSSPANVLTF
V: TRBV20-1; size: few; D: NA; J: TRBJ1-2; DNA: TGCAGTGCTAGAGTCAGGGGAGGCGCCTACACCTTC; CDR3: CSARVRGGAYTF
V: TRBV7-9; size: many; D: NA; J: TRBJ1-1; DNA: TGTGCCAGCAGCTTTACTCAGAACCCTGAAGCTTTCTTT; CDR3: CASSFTQNPEAFF
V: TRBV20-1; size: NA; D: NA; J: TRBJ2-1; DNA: TGCAGTGCTAGAGATCGAAGACAGGGAGGATACAATGAGCAGTTCTTC; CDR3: CSARDRRQGGYNEQFF
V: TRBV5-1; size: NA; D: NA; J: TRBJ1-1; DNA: TGCGCCAGCAGCCCGGACCCGTTCTCCAGCACTGAAGCTTTCTTT; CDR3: CASSPDPFSSTEAFF
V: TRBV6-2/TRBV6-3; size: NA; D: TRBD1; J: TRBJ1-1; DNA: TGTGCCAGCAGTTACCAGTGGGGACAGGTAGGCACTGAAGCTTTCTTT; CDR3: CASSYQWGQVGTEAFF
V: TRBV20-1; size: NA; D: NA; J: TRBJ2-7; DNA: TGCAGTGCCCACTCCATGGGGGCCGACCACTACGAGCAGTACTTC; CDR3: CSAHSMGADHYEQYF
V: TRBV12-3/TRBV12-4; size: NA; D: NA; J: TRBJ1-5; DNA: TGTGCCAGCAGTTTAATTTCAGGCAATCAGCCCCAGCATTTT; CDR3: CASSLISGNQPQHF
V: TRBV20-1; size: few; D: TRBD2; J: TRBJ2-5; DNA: TGCAGTGCCCTACTAGCGTATCAAGAGACCCAGTACTTC; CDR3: CSALLAYQETQYF
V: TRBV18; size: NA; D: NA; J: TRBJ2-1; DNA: TGTGCCAGCTCATCTGGGGGGGCTTGGAATGAGCAGTTCTTC; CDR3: CASSSGGAWNEQFF
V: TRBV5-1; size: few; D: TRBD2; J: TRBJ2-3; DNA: TGCGCCAGCAGCCTGGGGGCTAGCGGGAGATGGATGTCAGATACGCAGTATTTT; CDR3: CASSLGASGRWMSDTQYF
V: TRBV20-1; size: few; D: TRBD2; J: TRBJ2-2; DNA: TGCAGTGCTAGTGTGCCGGGACTAGCGAACACCGGGGAGCTGTTTTTT; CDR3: CSASVPGLANTGELFF
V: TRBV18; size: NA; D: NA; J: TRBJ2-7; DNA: TGTGCCAGCGCTCTGGATTTAGACTACGAGCAGTACTTC; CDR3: CASALDLDYEQYF
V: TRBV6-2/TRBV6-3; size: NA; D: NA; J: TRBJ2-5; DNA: TGTGCCAGCAACGGGGGCGGCGGAGGGGCCCAGTACTTC; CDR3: CASNGGGGGAQYF
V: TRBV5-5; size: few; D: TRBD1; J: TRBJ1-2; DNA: TGTGCCAGCAGCTACTTCGACAGGGACTATGGCTACACCTTC; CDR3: CASSYFDRDYGYTF
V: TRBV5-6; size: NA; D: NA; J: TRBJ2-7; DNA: TGTGCCAGCAGCCACCGGGCCGCCTTCGACGAGCAGTACTTC; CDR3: CASSHRAAFDEQYF